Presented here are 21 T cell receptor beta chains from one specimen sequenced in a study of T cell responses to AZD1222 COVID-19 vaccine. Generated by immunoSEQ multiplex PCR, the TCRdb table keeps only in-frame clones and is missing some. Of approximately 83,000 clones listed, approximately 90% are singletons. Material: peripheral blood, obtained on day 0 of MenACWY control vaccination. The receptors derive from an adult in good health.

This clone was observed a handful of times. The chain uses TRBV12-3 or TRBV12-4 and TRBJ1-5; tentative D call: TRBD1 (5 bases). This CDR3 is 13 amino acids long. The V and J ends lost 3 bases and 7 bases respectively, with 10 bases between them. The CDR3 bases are TGTGCCAGCAGTTTTGAAGGGGAACAGCCCCAGCATTTT. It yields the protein CASSFEGEQPQHF.

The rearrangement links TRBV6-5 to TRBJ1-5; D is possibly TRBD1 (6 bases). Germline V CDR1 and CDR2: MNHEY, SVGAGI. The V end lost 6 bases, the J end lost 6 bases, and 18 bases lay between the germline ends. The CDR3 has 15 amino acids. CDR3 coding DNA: TGTGCCAGCAGCATGGACAGCTATATGCTTCAGCCCCAGCATTTT. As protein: CASSMDSYMLQPQHF.

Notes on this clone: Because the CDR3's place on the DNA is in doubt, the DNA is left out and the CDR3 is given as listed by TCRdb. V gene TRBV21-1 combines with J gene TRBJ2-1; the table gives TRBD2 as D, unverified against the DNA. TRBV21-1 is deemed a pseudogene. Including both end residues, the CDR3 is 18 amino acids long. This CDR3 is CASSKWGMGSGTHNEQFF.

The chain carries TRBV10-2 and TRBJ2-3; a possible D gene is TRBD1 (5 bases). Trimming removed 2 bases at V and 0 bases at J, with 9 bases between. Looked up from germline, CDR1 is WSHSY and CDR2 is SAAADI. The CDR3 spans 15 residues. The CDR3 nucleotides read TGCGCCAGCAGTGAGAGGCAGGGTAGCACAGATACGCAGTATTTT. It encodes CASSERQGSTDTQYF.

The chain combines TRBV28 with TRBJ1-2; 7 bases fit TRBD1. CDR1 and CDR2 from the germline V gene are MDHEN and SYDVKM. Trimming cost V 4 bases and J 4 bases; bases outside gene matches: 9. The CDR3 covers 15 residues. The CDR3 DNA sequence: TGTGCCAGCAGTTCACCCCCAGGGGGGGCCTATGGCTACACCTTC. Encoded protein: CASSSPPGGAYGYTF.

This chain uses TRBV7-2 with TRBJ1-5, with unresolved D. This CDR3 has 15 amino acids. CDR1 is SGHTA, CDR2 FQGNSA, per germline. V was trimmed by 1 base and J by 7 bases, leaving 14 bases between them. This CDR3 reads CASSLEGPLGQPQHF. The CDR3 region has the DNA TGTGCCAGCAGCTTAGAGGGCCCTTTGGGGCAGCCCCAGCATTTT.

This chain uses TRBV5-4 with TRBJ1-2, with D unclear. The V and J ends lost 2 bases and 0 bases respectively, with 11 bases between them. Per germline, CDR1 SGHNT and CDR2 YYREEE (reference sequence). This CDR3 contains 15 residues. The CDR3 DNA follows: TGTGCCAGCAGCTTCTACACGAGGGCTAACTATGGCTACACCTTC. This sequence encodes CASSFYTRANYGYTF. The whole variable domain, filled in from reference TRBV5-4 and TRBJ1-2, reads ETGVTQSPTHLIKTRGQQVTLRCSSQSGHNTVSWYQQALGQGPQFIFQYYREEENGRGNFPPRFSGLQFPNYSSELNVNALELDDSALYLCASSFYTRANYGYTFGSGTRLTVV.

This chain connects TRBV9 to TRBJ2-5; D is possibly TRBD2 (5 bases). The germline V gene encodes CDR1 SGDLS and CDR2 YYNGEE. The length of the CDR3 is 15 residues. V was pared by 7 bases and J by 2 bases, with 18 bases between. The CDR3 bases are TGTGCCAGCGGCACGACCGGAACGGGGCAAGAGACCCAGTACTTC. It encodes CASGTTGTGQETQYF.

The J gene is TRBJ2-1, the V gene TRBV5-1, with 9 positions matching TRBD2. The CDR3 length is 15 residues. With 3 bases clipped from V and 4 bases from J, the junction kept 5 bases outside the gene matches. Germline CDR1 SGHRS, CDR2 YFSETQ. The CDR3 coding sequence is TGCGCCAGCAGCTCTAGCGGGGCGGAATACAATGAGCAGTTCTTC. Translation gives CASSSSGAEYNEQFF.

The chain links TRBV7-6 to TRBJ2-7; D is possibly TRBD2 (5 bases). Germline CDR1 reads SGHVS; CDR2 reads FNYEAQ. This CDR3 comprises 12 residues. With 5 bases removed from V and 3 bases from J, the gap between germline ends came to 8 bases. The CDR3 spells CASSRGGYEQYF. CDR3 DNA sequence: TGTGCCAGCAGCCGGGGTGGCTACGAGCAGTACTTC.

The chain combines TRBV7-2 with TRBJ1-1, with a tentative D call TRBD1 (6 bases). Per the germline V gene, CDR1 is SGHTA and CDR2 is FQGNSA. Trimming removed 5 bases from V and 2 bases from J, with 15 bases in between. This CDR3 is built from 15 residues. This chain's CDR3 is CASSTYRVLNTEAFF. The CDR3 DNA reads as TGTGCCAGCAGCACCTACAGGGTATTAAACACTGAAGCTTTCTTT.

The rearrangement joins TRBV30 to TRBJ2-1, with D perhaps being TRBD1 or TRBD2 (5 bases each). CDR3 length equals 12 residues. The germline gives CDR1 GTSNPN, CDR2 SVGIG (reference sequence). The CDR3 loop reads CAAGTGLREQFF. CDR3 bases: TGTGCTGCCGGGACGGGCCTTAGGGAGCAGTTCTTC. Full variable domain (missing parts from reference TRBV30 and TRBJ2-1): SQTIHQWPATLVQPVGSPLSLECTVEGTSNPNLYWYRQAAGRGLQLLFYSVGIGQISSEVPQNLSASRPQDRQFILSSKKLLLSDSGFYLCAAGTGLREQFFGPGTRLTVL.

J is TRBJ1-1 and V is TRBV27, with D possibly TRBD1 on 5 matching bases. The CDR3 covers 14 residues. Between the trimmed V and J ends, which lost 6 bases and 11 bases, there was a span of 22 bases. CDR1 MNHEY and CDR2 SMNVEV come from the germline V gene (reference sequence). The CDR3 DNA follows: TGTGCCAGCAGCGGGTGGGGGTCCGGGGGGAGCGCTTTCTTT. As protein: CASSGWGSGGSAFF.

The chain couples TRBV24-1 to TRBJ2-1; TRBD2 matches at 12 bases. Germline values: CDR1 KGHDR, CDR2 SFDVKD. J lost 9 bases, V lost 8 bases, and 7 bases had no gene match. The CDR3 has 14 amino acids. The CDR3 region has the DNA TGTGCCACCAAAGGGACTAGCGGGCTCGGTGAGCAGTTCTTC. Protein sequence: CATKGTSGLGEQFF.

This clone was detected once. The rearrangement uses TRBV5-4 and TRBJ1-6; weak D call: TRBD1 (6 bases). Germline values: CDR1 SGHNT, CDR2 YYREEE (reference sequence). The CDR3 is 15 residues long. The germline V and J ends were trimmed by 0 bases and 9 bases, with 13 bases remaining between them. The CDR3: CASSLAGGGISPLHF. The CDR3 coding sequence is TGTGCCAGCAGCTTGGCGGGGGGCGGAATTTCACCCCTCCACTTT.

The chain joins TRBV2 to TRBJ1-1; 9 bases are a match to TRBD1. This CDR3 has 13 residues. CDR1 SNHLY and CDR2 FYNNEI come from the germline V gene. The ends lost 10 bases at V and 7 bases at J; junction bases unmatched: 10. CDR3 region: CAINRGRSREAFF. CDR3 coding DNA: TGTGCCATAAACAGGGGGCGATCCCGTGAAGCTTTCTTT.

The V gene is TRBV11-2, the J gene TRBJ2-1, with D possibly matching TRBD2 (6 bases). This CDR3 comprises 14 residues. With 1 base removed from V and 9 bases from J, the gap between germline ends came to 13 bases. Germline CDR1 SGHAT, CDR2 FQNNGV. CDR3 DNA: TGTGCCAGCAGCTTAGGTCGGGGGTTTCGTGAGCAGTTCTTC. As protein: CASSLGRGFREQFF.

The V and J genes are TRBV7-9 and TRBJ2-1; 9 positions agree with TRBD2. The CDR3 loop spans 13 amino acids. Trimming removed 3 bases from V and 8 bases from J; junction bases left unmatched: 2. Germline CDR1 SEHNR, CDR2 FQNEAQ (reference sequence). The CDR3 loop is CASSFGTSHEQFF. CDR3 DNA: TGTGCCAGCAGCTTCGGGACTAGCCATGAGCAGTTCTTC.

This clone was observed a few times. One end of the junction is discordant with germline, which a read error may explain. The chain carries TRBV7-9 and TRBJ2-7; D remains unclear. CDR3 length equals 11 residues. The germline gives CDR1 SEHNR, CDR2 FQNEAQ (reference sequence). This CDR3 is CASSLGVVLRW. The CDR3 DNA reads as TGTGCCAGCAGCTTAGGAGTAGTTTTGCGGTGG.

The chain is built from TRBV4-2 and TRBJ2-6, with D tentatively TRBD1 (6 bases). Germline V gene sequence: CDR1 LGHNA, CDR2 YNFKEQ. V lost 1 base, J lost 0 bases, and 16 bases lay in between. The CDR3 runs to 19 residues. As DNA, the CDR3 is TGTGCCAGCAGCCAAGTAACGGACAGTGGCACCTCTGGGGCCAACGTCCTGACTTTC. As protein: CASSQVTDSGTSGANVLTF.

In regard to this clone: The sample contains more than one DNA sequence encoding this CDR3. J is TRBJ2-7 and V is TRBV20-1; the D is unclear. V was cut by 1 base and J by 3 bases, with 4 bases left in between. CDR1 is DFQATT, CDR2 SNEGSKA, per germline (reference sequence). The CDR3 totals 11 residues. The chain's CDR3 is CSARGGYEQYF. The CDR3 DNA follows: TGCAGTGCTAGAGGGGGCTACGAGCAGTACTTC.